The TCR beta chain under discussion was sequenced for a study of identical twins' blood T cells. The CDR3 is 13 amino acids. CDR1 is GTSNPN, CDR2 SVGIG, per germline (reference sequence). V was pared by 2 bases and J by 4 bases, with 11 bases between. TCR cDNA libraries were made from RNA using a previously described, modified protocol. Each TCR cDNA library carried sample-specific barcodes on both ends. MiXCR, applied by TCRdb to the 5' RACE reads, yields one record per CDR3 protein. The sample yields a few hundred thousand distinct CDR3 sequences, over 25% seen once. Reared together, all three twin pairs probably met the same infectious agents and vaccines.

The sample was PBMCs. The clonotype was recovered from a woman aged 18 to 55 in good health. The rearrangement uses TRBV30 and TRBJ1-2, with D unresolved. The CDR3 sequence: CAWSRGTFYGYTF. CDR3 sequence (DNA): TGTGCCTGGAGTCGTGGCACCTTCTATGGCTACACCTTC.